This T cell receptor beta chain is from a study of read filtering for tumor transcriptome and immune sequencing. The library was built from about 0.4 ug RNA with molecular barcoded adaptors for alpha/delta and beta/gamma chains. TCRdb re-analysed the reads in MiXCR, keeping a single row per CDR3 protein. The repertoire holds 40,000 to 50,000 distinct CDR3 sequences, 13% seen once, with about 32% in the top ten. Germline values: CDR1 SEHNR, CDR2 FQNEAQ (reference sequence). The CDR3 is 15 residues long. V trimming: 4 bases; J trimming: 7 bases; junction bases outside the gene matches: 4. Every patient had bone marrow sampled while the disease was active.

The sequenced sample was a population of CD138-negative cells sorted from bone marrow. The TCR was taken from a donor aged 40 or over with multiple myeloma. The V and J genes are TRBV7-9 and TRBJ2-2; TRBD1 matches at 12 bases. CDR3 coding DNA: TGTGCCAGCAGCTCGGGACAGGGGGCGAGCGGGGAGCTGTTTTTT. The encoded protein is CASSSGQGASGELFF.